The 30 T cell receptor beta chains below were found in one sample sequenced in a study of Graves' ophthalmopathy and Graves' hyperthyroidism. Amplification from RNA transcripts yielded the TCR beta CDR3 regions. HTBI primers served in a first-round RT-PCR, which a second-round multiplex PCR followed. TCRdb reanalysed the multiplex PCR reads using MiXCR and keeps one entry per CDR3 protein. The table records almost 750,000 distinct CDR3 sequences, roughly 40% of them present only once. Material for sequencing was peripheral blood. These receptors originate from an adult man with Graves' ophthalmopathy.

This clonotype was counted between two and nine times. The chain carries TRBV2 and TRBJ1-2; 7 bases are a match to TRBD1. V shed 5 bases and J 8 bases; nucleotides not matched to a gene: 5. Germline V CDR1 and CDR2: SNHLY, FYNNEI. CDR3 size: 12 residues. In DNA form, the CDR3 reads TGTGCCAGCAGTTCAACGACAGGGGGCTACACCTTC. Protein: CASSSTTGGYTF. Full variable domain (missing parts from reference TRBV2 and TRBJ1-2): EPEVTQTPSHQVTQMGQEVILRCVPISNHLYFYWYRQILGQKVEFLVSFYNNEISEKSEIFDDQFSVERPDGSNFTLKIRSTKLEDSAMYFCASSSTTGGYTFGSGTRLTVV.

Only a few counts were recorded for this clonotype. The chain has TRBV20-1 and TRBJ1-6; 8 nucleotides agree with TRBD1. V lost 1 base, J lost 11 bases, and 7 bases stayed unmatched. This CDR3 region has 14 residues. The germline V gene has CDR1 DFQATT and CDR2 SNEGSKA (reference sequence). CDR3 bases: TGCAGTGCTAGAGGCGGGGACAGGCCGACACCCCTCCACTTT. It specifies CSARGGDRPTPLHF.

This clonotype showed up many times. The chain combines TRBV2 with TRBJ1-2; the D is unclear. V lost 6 bases and J 3 bases, leaving 5 bases between the germline ends. CDR1 and CDR2 (germline): SNHLY, FYNNEI. This CDR3 spans 11 amino acids. DNA for the CDR3: TGTGCCAGCAGCACCGACTATGGCTACACCTTC. This encodes CASSTDYGYTF.

The chain uses TRBV11-1 and TRBJ2-2; the D is unclear. Per the germline V gene, CDR1 is SGHAT and CDR2 is FQDESV (reference sequence). Trimming left V 7 bases short and J 2 bases short, with 5 bases between. The CDR3 length is 12 residues. The CDR3: CASTHNTGELFF. The CDR3 DNA reads as TGTGCCAGCACCCACAACACCGGGGAGCTGTTTTTT.

This clonotype was counted a few times. The chain combines TRBV20-1 with TRBJ2-5; 8 bases line up with TRBD2. V lost 2 bases to trimming and J lost 2 bases; unmatched junction nucleotides: 10. The CDR3 is made up of 16 amino acids. Germline assignment: CDR1 DFQATT and CDR2 SNEGSKA (reference sequence). CDR3 loop: CSARHPGLVAQETQYF. The CDR3 nucleotides read TGCAGTGCTAGACACCCGGGACTAGTGGCACAAGAGACCCAGTACTTC.

The rearrangement joins TRBV12-3 or TRBV12-4 to TRBJ2-5; TRBD1 aligns across 7 bases. V shed 7 bases, J shed 4 bases, and the junction held 9 bases outside the gene matches. The CDR3 sequence is 14 residues long. DNA of the CDR3: TGTGCCAGCACCGAAAACGACAGGGCAGAGACCCAGTACTTC. Translating gives CASTENDRAETQYF.

V is TRBV15 and J is TRBJ1-2; 7 bases align to TRBD1. CDR1 is LNHNV and CDR2 is YYDKDF in the germline V gene (reference sequence). There are 13 residues in the CDR3. V shed 3 bases, J shed 7 bases, and the junction held 5 bases outside the gene matches. The CDR3 sequence: CATSSRQGLGYTF. CDR3 coding DNA: TGTGCCACCAGCAGTCGACAGGGCCTTGGCTACACCTTC.

A few counts support this clonotype. V gene TRBV25-1 combines with J gene TRBJ2-2; TRBD1 is a possible D gene (6 bases). Germline CDR1 is MGHDK and CDR2 is SYGVNS. The ends were cut back, 6 bases at V and 4 bases at J, with 15 bases in the middle. This CDR3 contains 15 residues. CDR3 bases: TGTGCCAGCAGCACAGGGAGCTTCGGCACCGGGGAGCTGTTTTTT. Its protein product is CASSTGSFGTGELFF.

A remark on this clonotype: This could be a read error, since a much larger clone is one nucleotide away. The chain uses TRBV19 and TRBJ1-5, with D perhaps matching TRBD1 (6 bases). Per germline, CDR1 LNHDA and CDR2 SQIVND (reference sequence). V was shortened by 5 bases and J by 4 bases, with 15 bases between the two germline ends. The CDR3 is 15 residues long. The CDR3 nucleotides are TGTGCCAGTAGTGCCGGACAGAGACGAAATCAGCCCCAGCATTTT. The encoded protein is CASSAGQRRNQPQHF.

This clonotype was detected only a few times. This chain joins TRBV9 and TRBJ1-1, with unresolved D. V lost 4 bases to trimming and J lost 8 bases, with 15 bases between them. This CDR3 is 13 amino acids long. The germline V gene encodes CDR1 SGDLS and CDR2 YYNGEE. DNA for the CDR3: TGTGCCAGCAGCTCAGCGACGGGGTACGAAGCTTTCTTT. Encoded protein: CASSSATGYEAFF.

This clonotype was counted a single time. The V call is TRBV10-3, the J call TRBJ1-5, with 9 bases identical to TRBD1. The CDR3 totals 14 residues. CDR1 and CDR2 from the germline V gene are ENHRY and SYGVKD. V shed 3 bases and J 11 bases; nucleotides not matched to a gene: 8. The CDR3 here is CAISDGTGRQAQHF. The CDR3 nucleotides read TGTGCCATCAGTGACGGGACAGGGCGGCAGGCCCAGCATTTT.

As DNA, the CDR3 is TGTGCCAGCAGCCCTTTTATTGGGGTGAATAGTTCACCCCTCCACTTT. As protein: CASSPFIGVNSSPLHF. This chain uses TRBV2 with TRBJ1-6; no clear D. In germline, CDR1 is SNHLY, CDR2 FYNNEI. V lost 6 bases and J lost 9, with 21 bases in between. The CDR3 runs to 16 residues.

This clonotype was seen many times. The chain recombines TRBV20-1 with TRBJ2-7; D possibly uses TRBD1 or TRBD2 (5 bases each). V shed 3 bases and J shed 2 bases, with 20 bases lying between them. CDR1 is DFQATT, CDR2 SNEGSKA, per germline (reference sequence). The CDR3 contains 16 residues. In DNA, the CDR3 is TGCAGTGCTAGTCCCCGCCGCGCAGGGACGACCTACGAGCAGTACTTC. Its protein product is CSASPRRAGTTYEQYF.

This clonotype was observed once. The junction does not match germline at one end; this may be a read error. The chain recombines TRBV19 with TRBJ1-2, with D hard to call. CDR3 length equals 15 residues. CDR1 and CDR2 from the germline V gene are LNHDA and SQIVND (reference sequence). CDR3 nucleotide sequence: TGTGCCAGTAGTACCCGATCCGTTCCAAACTACGGCTACACCTTC. Translating it yields CASSTRSVPNYGYTF.

This clonotype was counted at least ten times. This chain's CDR3 is CSANEQGEASPLHF. The CDR3 nucleotides read TGCAGTGCTAATGAACAGGGTGAAGCTTCACCCCTCCACTTT. This chain links TRBV20-1 with TRBJ1-6; TRBD1 might be the D (6 bases). This CDR3 region has 14 residues. The V gene's germline CDR1 is DFQATT and CDR2 SNEGSKA (reference sequence). V dropped 4 bases and J dropped 9 bases, with 16 bases sitting between them.

This clonotype was counted ten times or more. The chain is built from TRBV10-1 and TRBJ1-1; weak D call: TRBD1 (6 bases). The CDR3 consists of 14 residues. V was pared by 3 bases and J by 2 bases, with 10 bases between. Germline CDR1 and CDR2: WNHNN and SYGVQD (reference sequence). CDR3 sequence (DNA): TGCGCCAGCAGTGATTGGGGGCCTAACACTGAAGCTTTCTTT. Its translation is CASSDWGPNTEAFF.

The V gene is TRBV7-9, the J gene TRBJ2-5, with D perhaps being TRBD1 or TRBD2 (5 bases each). Germline loops: CDR1 SEHNR, CDR2 FQNEAQ (reference sequence). V was clipped by 3 bases and J by 5 bases, with 10 bases between them. The CDR3 contains 13 residues. The CDR3 nucleotides are TGTGCCAGCAGCTTGGGGGATTCTGAGACCCAGTACTTC. This gives the protein CASSLGDSETQYF.

The chain combines TRBV10-3 with TRBJ2-5; the D gene is possibly TRBD2 (5 bases). Germline CDR1 ENHRY, CDR2 SYGVKD. Trimming pared 4 bases from V and 9 bases from J, leaving 15 bases between. This CDR3 has 13 residues. The CDR3 reads CAISVEALVSQYF. The DNA of the CDR3 is TGTGCCATCAGTGTGGAGGCCTTGGTGTCCCAGTACTTC.

The CDR3 spells CSARRLAGVDTQYF. For the CDR3, the DNA is TGCAGTGCTCGAAGACTAGCGGGGGTTGATACGCAGTACTTC. The chain links TRBV20-1 to TRBJ2-7; 12 bases align to TRBD2. The CDR3 is 14 amino acids. Germline-derived CDR1 and CDR2 are DFQATT and SNEGSKA (reference sequence). V trimming: 5 bases; J trimming: 9 bases; junction bases outside the gene matches: 11.

The rearrangement uses TRBV25-1 and TRBJ2-2, with 8 bases that match TRBD2. Germline V lookup: CDR1 MGHDK, CDR2 SYGVNS. V trimming: 6 bases; J trimming: 6 bases; junction bases outside the gene matches: 6. The CDR3 runs 14 residues. The CDR3 sequence: CASSSGTRSGELFF. The DNA for the CDR3 is TGTGCCAGCAGCTCGGGGACTAGATCCGGGGAGCTGTTTTTT.

The genes are TRBV6-5 and TRBJ1-1, with unresolved D. V was shortened by 10 bases and J by 1 base, with 13 bases between the two germline ends. Per the germline V gene, CDR1 is MNHEY and CDR2 is SVGAGI. This CDR3 region has 13 residues. The DNA for the CDR3 is TGTGCCACCTCGATTGGTGCGAACACTGAAGCTTTCTTT. It is translated as CATSIGANTEAFF.

The chain carries TRBV20-1 and TRBJ1-5, with D uncertain. The CDR3 has 13 residues. The ends were cut back, 6 bases at V and 3 bases at J, with 12 bases in the middle. Germline CDR1 is DFQATT and CDR2 is SNEGSKA (reference sequence). The CDR3 DNA follows: TGCAGTGCCCAAGGGAGGGCCAATCAGCCCCAGCATTTT. Translated, it gives CSAQGRANQPQHF.

The rearrangement joins TRBV10-3 to TRBJ2-6; D uncertain. Germline V CDR1 and CDR2: ENHRY, SYGVKD. V was pared by 3 bases and J by 0 bases, with 6 bases between. The CDR3 consists of 15 residues. The CDR3 sequence is CAISEQSSGANVLTF. The CDR3 DNA is TGTGCCATCAGTGAACAAAGCTCTGGGGCCAACGTCCTGACTTTC.

V and J are TRBV20-1 and TRBJ2-1, with TRBD2 identical over 7 bases. Germline CDR1 reads DFQATT; CDR2 reads SNEGSKA (reference sequence). CDR3 size: 15 residues. Trimming took 0 bases from V and 5 from J; bases not matched to a gene: 7. The CDR3 DNA reads as TGCAGTGCTAGAGATCCCAGCGGGGCCAACAATGAGCAGTTCTTC. Its translation is CSARDPSGANNEQFF.

This chain links TRBV7-3 with TRBJ2-6; D uncertain. V lost 5 bases and J 4 bases, leaving 15 bases between the germline ends. The CDR3 is 16 amino acids. Germline CDR1 reads SGHTA; CDR2 reads FQGTGA. The CDR3, as DNA: TGTGCCAGCAGCCAATCTGGTGCCCTAGGGGCCAACGTCCTGACTTTC. It translates to CASSQSGALGANVLTF. The full variable domain, in which reference TRBV7-3 and TRBJ2-6 provide the parts outside the CDR3, is GAGVSQTPSNKVTEKGKYVELRCDPISGHTALYWYRQSLGQGPEFLIYFQGTGAADDSGLPNDRFFAVRPEGSVSTLKIQRTERGDSAVYLCASSQSGALGANVLTFGAGSRLTVL.

The rearrangement uses TRBV24-1 and TRBJ1-5; a weak D match, TRBD1 (5 bases). CDR1 is KGHDR and CDR2 is SFDVKD in the germline V gene. The CDR3 runs to 14 residues. Trimming left V 5 bases short and J 13 bases short, with 20 bases between. In DNA form, the CDR3 reads TGTGCCACCAGTGCCGGGACCGGGAATAGCAATCAGCATTTT. Its protein product is CATSAGTGNSNQHF.

In its sample, this clonotype was seen a few times. The V gene is TRBV7-9, the J gene TRBJ2-7; D unresolved. Germline V CDR1 and CDR2: SEHNR, FQNEAQ (reference sequence). The CDR3 is 15 residues long. Deletions cut 5 bases from V and 6 bases from J, with 20 bases between. The CDR3 here is CASSGPGPKPREQYF. In DNA form, the CDR3 reads TGTGCCAGCAGCGGACCGGGTCCTAAACCCCGCGAGCAGTACTTC.

This clonotype appeared a single time. The J gene is TRBJ2-7, the V gene TRBV30, with D hard to call. The CDR3 totals 12 residues. Per germline, CDR1 GTSNPN and CDR2 SVGIG (reference sequence). V lost 0 bases to trimming and J lost 5 bases, with 8 bases between them. The CDR3 protein is CAWSVASDEQYF. The CDR3 DNA follows: TGTGCCTGGAGTGTAGCGTCCGACGAGCAGTACTTC. The full variable domain, in which reference TRBV30 and TRBJ2-7 provide the parts outside the CDR3, is SQTIHQWPATLVQPVGSPLSLECTVEGTSNPNLYWYRQAAGRGLQLLFYSVGIGQISSEVPQNLSASRPQDRQFILSSKKLLLSDSGFYLCAWSVASDEQYFGPGTRLTVT.

The V call is TRBV20-1, the J call TRBJ1-1; D might be TRBD1 (6 bases). Between the trimmed V and J ends, which lost 7 bases and 3 bases, there was a span of 18 bases. Germline values: CDR1 DFQATT, CDR2 SNEGSKA (reference sequence). CDR3 length: 14 amino acids. The CDR3 spells CSVNGGRGDTEAFF. Written as DNA, the CDR3 is TGCAGTGTTAATGGGGGGCGAGGGGACACTGAAGCTTTCTTT.

This clonotype appeared a few times. The CDR3 nucleotides read TGTGCCAGCAGCCAATCTGGCGGCTACACCTTC. Translating gives CASSQSGGYTF. V and J are TRBV3-1 and TRBJ1-2; D ambiguous. Trimming took off 2 bases at V and 8 bases at J, with 6 bases between the two ends. Germline assignment: CDR1 LGHDT and CDR2 YNNKEL (reference sequence). This CDR3 has 11 residues.